The sequence of this TCR beta chain was determined in a study of blood T cell repertoires in COVID-19. Study summary: In each case, the material was cDNA or gDNA derived from T cells, B-cell-depleted T cells, or PBMCs.

In the study's own analysis: Amplification of reference gene primers was used by the study to estimate nucleated cell counts. Libraries were prepared by immunoSEQ multiplex PCR; TCRdb keeps only in-frame clonotypes and omits some of them. The V and J calls and the clone size are those of that table, but D and trimming were determined from the DNA. The repertoire consists of approximately 220,000 clones, with around nine tenths occurring once and the leading ten covering about 6%. The table lists this clone with a few counts. Germline values: CDR1 SGHDT, CDR2 YYEEEE. CDR3 size: 14 residues. V trimming: 1 base; J trimming: 7 bases; junction bases outside the gene matches: 2.

The clonotype comes from a man in his fifties or sixties who had recovered from COVID-19. Sequencing was carried out using peripheral blood. The V and J genes are TRBV5-6 and TRBJ1-6, with 7 bases identical to TRBD1. Here the CDR3 reads CASSLSDRNSPLHF. CDR3 bases: TGTGCCAGCAGCTTGTCGGACAGGAATTCACCCCTCCACTTT. Filled out from reference TRBV5-6 and TRBJ1-6, the complete variable domain reads DAGVTQSPTHLIKTRGQQVTLRCSPKSGHDTVSWYQQALGQGPQFIFQYYEEEERQRGNFPDRFSGHQFPNYSSELNVNALLLGDSALYLCASSLSDRNSPLHFGNGTRLTVT.